The source of this T cell receptor (beta chain) is a study of identical twins. This clonotype was observed a handful of times. CDR1 is DFQATT and CDR2 is SNEGSKA in the germline V gene (reference sequence). V lost 6 bases to trimming and J lost 5 bases, with 17 bases between them. The CDR3 is 15 amino acids. TCRdb re-called the 5' RACE reads with MiXCR, one entry per CDR3 protein. This table has about 810,000 distinct CDR3 sequences, approximately 13% appearing once. A further study also used this sample, focusing on yellow fever vaccine responses in identical twins.

This receptor was identified in a woman aged 18 to 35 in good health. Sample: PBMCs. The chain carries TRBV20-1 and TRBJ1-6; possibly TRBD1 for D (5 bases). This chain's CDR3 is CSALMTDLNNSPLHF. DNA for the CDR3: TGCAGTGCGCTCATGACAGACCTAAATAATTCACCCCTCCACTTT.